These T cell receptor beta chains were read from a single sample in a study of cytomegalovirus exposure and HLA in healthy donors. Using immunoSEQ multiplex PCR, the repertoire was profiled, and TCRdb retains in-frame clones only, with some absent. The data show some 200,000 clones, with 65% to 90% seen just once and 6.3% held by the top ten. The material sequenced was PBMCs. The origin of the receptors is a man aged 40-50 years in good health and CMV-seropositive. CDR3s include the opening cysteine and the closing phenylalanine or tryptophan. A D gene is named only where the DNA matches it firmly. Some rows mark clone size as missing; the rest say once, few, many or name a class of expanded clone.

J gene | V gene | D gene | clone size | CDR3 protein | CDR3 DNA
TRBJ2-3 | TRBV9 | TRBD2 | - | CASSVGPGGSTDTQYF | TGTGCCAGCAGCGTAGGACCGGGGGGATCGACAGATACGCAGTATTTT
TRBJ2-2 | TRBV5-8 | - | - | CASSLGAVNTGELFF | TGTGCCAGCAGCTTGGGGGCCGTAAACACCGGGGAGCTGTTTTTT
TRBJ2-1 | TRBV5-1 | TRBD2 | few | CASSLVGGGSYNEQFF | TGCGCCAGCAGCTTGGTTGGGGGGGGCTCCTACAATGAGCAGTTCTTC
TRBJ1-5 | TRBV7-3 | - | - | CASSLRSSSNNQPQHF | TGTGCCAGCAGCTTAAGGAGCTCCTCGAATAATCAGCCCCAGCATTTT
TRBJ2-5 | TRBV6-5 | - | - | CASSYGLQGGTQYF | TGTGCCAGCAGTTATGGGCTACAGGGTGGGACCCAGTACTTC
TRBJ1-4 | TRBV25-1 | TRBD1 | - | CASADRGINEKLFF | TGTGCCAGCGCCGACAGGGGGATTAATGAAAAACTGTTTTTT
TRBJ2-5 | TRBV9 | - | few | CASSGLGGAIIQQETQYF | TGTGCCAGCAGCGGCCTAGGGGGGGCAATCATTCAACAAGAGACCCAGTACTTC
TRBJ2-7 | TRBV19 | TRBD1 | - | CASSPGQGDNEQYF | TGTGCCAGTAGTCCCGGACAGGGGGATAACGAGCAGTACTTC
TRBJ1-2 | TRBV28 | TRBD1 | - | CASRTGGALYGYTF | TGTGCCAGCCGAACAGGGGGCGCTTTATATGGCTACACCTTC
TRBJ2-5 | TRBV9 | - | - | CASSVDRWRRGQETQYF | TGTGCCAGCAGCGTAGATCGGTGGCGGAGGGGCCAAGAGACCCAGTACTTC
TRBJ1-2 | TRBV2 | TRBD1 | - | CASGDRGGYTF | TGTGCCAGCGGGGACAGGGGTGGCTACACCTTC
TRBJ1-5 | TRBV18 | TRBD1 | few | CASSPDRVQPQHF | TGTGCCAGCTCCCCCGACAGGGTCCAGCCCCAGCATTTT
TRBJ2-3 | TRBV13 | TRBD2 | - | CASSRGLAGPTDTQYF | TGTGCCAGCAGCCGGGGACTAGCGGGGCCTACAGATACGCAGTATTTT
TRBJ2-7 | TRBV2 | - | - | CASIAWSYEQYF | TGTGCCAGCATTGCGTGGTCCTACGAGCAGTACTTC
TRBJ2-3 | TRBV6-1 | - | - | CATNLGSGSTDTQYF | TGTGCCACCAACTTAGGGAGCGGAAGCACAGATACGCAGTATTTT
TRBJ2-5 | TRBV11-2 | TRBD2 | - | CASRPRAGGRQETQYF | TGTGCCAGCAGGCCGAGGGCGGGGGGGCGACAAGAGACCCAGTACTTC
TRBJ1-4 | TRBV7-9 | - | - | CASSYVPGEKLFF | TGTGCCAGCAGCTATGTCCCCGGTGAAAAACTGTTTTTT
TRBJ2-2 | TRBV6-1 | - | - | CASSEVATGELFF | TGTGCCAGCAGTGAAGTGGCAACCGGGGAGCTGTTTTTT
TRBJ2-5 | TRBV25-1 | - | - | CASWTVGETQYF | TGTGCCAGCTGGACAGTCGGAGAGACCCAGTACTTC
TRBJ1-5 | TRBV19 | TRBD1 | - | CASSTWTGGDFNQPQHF | TGTGCCAGTAGTACTTGGACAGGGGGGGACTTTAATCAGCCCCAGCATTTT
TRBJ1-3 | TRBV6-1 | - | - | CASSELGNTIYF | TGTGCCAGCAGTGAACTTGGAAACACCATATATTTT
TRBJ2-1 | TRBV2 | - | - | CASTRLRIPGNEQFF | TGTGCCAGCACCCGCCTCCGGATTCCCGGGAATGAGCAGTTCTTC
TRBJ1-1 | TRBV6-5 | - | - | CASRLGIRGSEAFF | TGTGCCAGCAGGCTGGGGATCCGGGGGTCTGAAGCTTTCTTT
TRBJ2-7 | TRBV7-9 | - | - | CASSLEGFYEQYF | TGTGCCAGCAGCTTGGAGGGTTTCTACGAGCAGTACTTC
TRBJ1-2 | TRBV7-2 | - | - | CASSLGGNYGYTF | TGTGCCAGCAGCTTAGGCGGCAACTATGGCTACACCTTC
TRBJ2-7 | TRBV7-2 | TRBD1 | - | CASSSDRGSDEQYF | TGTGCCAGCAGCTCGGACAGGGGATCTGACGAGCAGTACTTC
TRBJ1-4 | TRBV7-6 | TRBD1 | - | CASSLDSSGTGGGKLFF | TGTGCCAGCAGCTTAGATTCTTCCGGGACAGGGGGAGGAAAACTGTTTTTT
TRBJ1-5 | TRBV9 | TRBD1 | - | CASSAGTVQPQHF | TGTGCCAGCAGCGCCGGGACAGTTCAGCCCCAGCATTTT
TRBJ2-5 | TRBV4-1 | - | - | CASSQGSFGRGSETQYF | TGCGCCAGCAGCCAAGGATCGTTTGGCAGGGGATCGGAGACCCAGTACTTC
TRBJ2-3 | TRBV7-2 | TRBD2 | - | CASSLQRGGNTDTQYF | TGTGCCAGCAGCCTACAGCGGGGGGGGAACACAGATACGCAGTATTTT
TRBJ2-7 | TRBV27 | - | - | CASSPPRPRSLYEQYF | TGTGCCAGCAGTCCCCCGAGGCCTCGGTCCCTCTACGAGCAGTACTTC
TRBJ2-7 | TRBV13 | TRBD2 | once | CASSLARSGGAQEQYF | TGTGCCAGCAGCTTAGCACGTAGCGGGGGGGCTCAGGAGCAGTACTTC
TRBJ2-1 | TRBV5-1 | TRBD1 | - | CASSLIPTGVPYNEQFF | TGCGCCAGCAGCCTCATCCCGACAGGGGTGCCCTACAATGAGCAGTTCTTC
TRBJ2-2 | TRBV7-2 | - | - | CASSPRVAAIAGELFF | TGTGCCAGCAGCCCCCGGGTAGCGGCGATTGCCGGGGAGCTGTTTTTT
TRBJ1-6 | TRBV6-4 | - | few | CASSDRAGSPLHF | TGTGCCAGCAGTGACCGGGCGGGTTCACCCCTCCACTTT
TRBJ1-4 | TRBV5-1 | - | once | CASSLGQGNEKLFF | TGCGCCAGCAGCTTGGGTCAGGGCAATGAAAAACTGTTTTTT
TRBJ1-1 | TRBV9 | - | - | CASSVDTGMVNTEAFF | TGTGCCAGCAGCGTGGATACAGGAATGGTGAACACTGAAGCTTTCTTT
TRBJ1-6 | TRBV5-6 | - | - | CASSAPDRGDSPLHF | TGTGCCAGCAGCGCACCCGACAGAGGAGATTCACCCCTCCACTTT
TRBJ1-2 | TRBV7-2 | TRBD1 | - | CASSLVPGGLNYGYTF | TGTGCCAGCAGCTTAGTTCCAGGGGGCTTAAACTATGGCTACACCTTC
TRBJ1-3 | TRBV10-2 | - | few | CATASPGVGNTIYF | TGCGCCACTGCCTCGCCCGGGGTGGGAAACACCATATATTTT
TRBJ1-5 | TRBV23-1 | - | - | CASSQSIGHGFNQPQHF | TGCGCCAGCAGTCAATCGATTGGACACGGTTTCAATCAGCCCCAGCATTTT
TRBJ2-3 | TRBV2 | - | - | CASTQGWAWGPNTDTQYF | TGTGCCAGCACTCAAGGGTGGGCGTGGGGCCCGAACACAGATACGCAGTATTTT
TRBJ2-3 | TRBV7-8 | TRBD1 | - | CASSLTGGGTDTQYF | TGTGCCAGCAGCTTAACAGGGGGAGGCACAGATACGCAGTATTTT
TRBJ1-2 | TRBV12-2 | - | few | CASRLARGGYTF | TGTGCAAGTCGCTTAGCCAGGGGGGGCTACACCTTC
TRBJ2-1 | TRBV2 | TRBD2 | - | CASKVSGGDEQFF | TGTGCCAGCAAAGTTAGCGGGGGGGATGAGCAGTTCTTC
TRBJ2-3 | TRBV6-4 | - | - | CASRGGDTQYF | TGTGCCAGCAGGGGAGGAGATACGCAGTATTTT